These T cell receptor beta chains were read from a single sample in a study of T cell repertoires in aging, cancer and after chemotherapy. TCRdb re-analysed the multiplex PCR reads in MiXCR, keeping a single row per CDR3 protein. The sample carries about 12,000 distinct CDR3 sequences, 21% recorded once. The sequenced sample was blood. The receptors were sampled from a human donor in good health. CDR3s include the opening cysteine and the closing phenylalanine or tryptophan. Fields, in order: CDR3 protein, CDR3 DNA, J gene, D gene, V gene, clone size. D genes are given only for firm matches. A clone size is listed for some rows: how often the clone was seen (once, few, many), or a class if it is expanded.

CASSLKGTGGETQYF	TGTGCCAGCAGCCTCAAAGGGACAGGGGGGGAGACCCAGTACTTC	TRBJ2-5	TRBD1	TRBV6-5	-
CASSLRQSSNQPQHF	TGTGCCAGCAGTCTAAGGCAGAGCAGCAATCAGCCCCAGCATTTT	TRBJ1-5	-	TRBV27	few
CASSQGSRDQPQHF	TGCGCCAGCAGCCAAGGAAGCAGGGACCAGCCCCAGCATTTT	TRBJ1-5	-	TRBV4-1	-
CASSPGTASNQPQHF	TGTGCCAGCAGTCCCGGGACGGCCAGCAATCAGCCCCAGCATTTT	TRBJ1-5	-	TRBV6-2/TRBV6-3	few
CASRPGYLTEAFF	TGTGCCAGCAGACCAGGGTATCTCACTGAAGCTTTCTTT	TRBJ1-1	-	TRBV6-2/TRBV6-3	-
CAIKEQGSLGTEAFF	TGTGCCATCAAGGAACAGGGTTCCCTTGGCACTGAAGCTTTCTTT	TRBJ1-1	-	TRBV27	-
CASSEQGGVGANVLTF	TGTGCCAGCAGTGAACAGGGGGGAGTTGGGGCCAACGTCCTGACTTTC	TRBJ2-6	TRBD1	TRBV6-4	-
CAIRATSGYYNEQFF	TGTGCCATCAGGGCGACTAGCGGGTACTACAATGAGCAGTTCTTC	TRBJ2-1	TRBD2	TRBV10-3	few
CASSIDYSSGNTIYF	TGTGCCAGTAGTATAGACTACAGCTCTGGAAACACCATATATTTT	TRBJ1-3	-	TRBV19	medium-sized
CASSLEGSTEAFF	TGTGCCAGCAGCTTGGAGGGGTCCACTGAAGCTTTCTTT	TRBJ1-1	-	TRBV5-4	-